One sample yielded the 26 T cell receptor beta chains listed below, sequenced in a study of T cell repertoires in cytomegalovirus infection. From the reads, TCRdb called clonotypes with MiXCR, one entry per CDR3 protein. This table has hundreds of thousands of distinct CDR3 sequences, around 24% appearing once. Sequencing was performed on CD8+ T cells from PBMCs. Every receptor here comes from a human donor in good health (CMV status not recorded). Some clones in this sample may be carry-over from other donors' samples.

CDR3 in amino acids: CASSISDTGELFF. The CDR3 nucleotides read TGTGCCAGCAGTATTTCGGACACCGGGGAGCTGTTTTTT. The V gene is TRBV12-3 or TRBV12-4, the J gene TRBJ2-2; D is undetermined. The length of the CDR3 is 13 residues. V was shortened by 5 bases and J by 3 bases, with 7 bases between the two germline ends.

This clonotype appeared a few times. The V and J genes are TRBV19 and TRBJ2-1, with 8 bases lining up with TRBD1. The germline V gene has CDR1 LNHDA and CDR2 SQIVND (reference sequence). Germline trimming cut 9 bases from V and 6 bases from J; bases unmatched to any gene: 7. This CDR3 has 13 residues. The CDR3 sequence is CASNFGQGNEQFF. The CDR3 coding sequence is TGTGCCAGCAACTTCGGACAGGGCAATGAGCAGTTCTTC.

The genes are TRBV7-6 and TRBJ1-1, with a possible D match to TRBD1 (5 bases). CDR3 length: 15 residues. The germline V and J ends were trimmed by 6 bases and 4 bases, with 18 bases remaining between them. The germline gives CDR1 SGHVS, CDR2 FNYEAQ. CDR3 region: CASRMYRDWVTEAFF. In nucleotides, the CDR3 is TGTGCCAGCAGAATGTATCGGGACTGGGTCACTGAAGCTTTCTTT.

This clonotype was observed a few times. This chain uses TRBV20-1 with TRBJ2-5, with 7 bases lining up with TRBD1. From germline, CDR1 is DFQATT and CDR2 SNEGSKA (reference sequence). V dropped 6 bases and J dropped 1; count of bases not matched to a gene: 11. This CDR3 has 15 residues. The CDR3: CSAEYTGAGQETQYF. The CDR3 nucleotides are TGCAGTGCGGAATATACAGGGGCCGGCCAAGAGACCCAGTACTTC.

This clonotype was detected ten times or more. This chain connects TRBV7-8 to TRBJ1-1; 11 bases match TRBD1. The germline V gene encodes CDR1 SGHVS and CDR2 FQNEAQ. The CDR3 consists of 16 residues. With V trimmed by 3 bases and J by 0 bases, 3 bases remained unmatched. The CDR3 loop reads CASSLGTGGMNTEAFF. CDR3 nucleotides: TGTGCCAGCAGCTTGGGGACAGGGGGGATGAACACTGAAGCTTTCTTT.

This clonotype was detected only a few times. The CDR3 loop reads CASSLSGGVYNEQFF. The CDR3 DNA reads as TGCGCCAGCAGCCTATCTGGAGGGGTATACAATGAGCAGTTCTTC. This chain links TRBV4-1 with TRBJ2-1; tentatively, D is TRBD2 (6 bases). CDR3 length: 15 residues. Deletions cut 4 bases from V and 4 bases from J, with 14 bases between. CDR1 and CDR2 (germline): MGHRA, YSYEKL.

Turning to this clonotype: With a much larger clone just one base away, this may be a read error. This chain joins TRBV7-6 and TRBJ2-1; D may correspond to TRBD1 or TRBD2 (5 bases each). Germline lookup yields CDR1 SGHVS and CDR2 FNYEAQ. This CDR3 region has 17 residues. V was pared by 5 bases and J by 4 bases, with 21 bases between. CDR3 DNA: TGTGCCAGCAGCCTATCCCCGGGTGGGGGTCTATACAATGAGCAGTTCTTC. This encodes CASSLSPGGGLYNEQFF.

This clonotype appeared a few times. This chain connects TRBV7-3 to TRBJ2-4; tentatively, D is TRBD1 (6 bases). Trimming left V 3 bases short and J 6 bases short, with 18 bases between. The CDR3 totals 16 residues. In germline, CDR1 is SGHTA, CDR2 FQGTGA. The CDR3 spells CASSFRDKVRGNIQYF. Written as DNA, the CDR3 is TGTGCCAGCAGCTTCCGGGACAAGGTTCGGGGAAACATTCAGTACTTC. The whole variable domain, remainder taken from reference TRBV7-3 and TRBJ2-4, is GAGVSQTPSNKVTEKGKYVELRCDPISGHTALYWYRQSLGQGPEFLIYFQGTGAADDSGLPNDRFFAVRPEGSVSTLKIQRTERGDSAVYLCASSFRDKVRGNIQYFGAGTRLSVL.

The rearrangement uses TRBV19 and TRBJ2-7; 7 nucleotides match TRBD1. J lost 0 bases, V lost 6 bases, and 11 bases had no gene match. The germline CDR1 and CDR2 sequences are LNHDA and SQIVND (reference sequence). The CDR3 has 16 amino acids. The CDR3 nucleotides read TGTGCCAGTAGCCCTCAAAAAGGGGGCCTCTCCTACGAGCAGTACTTC. Its protein is CASSPQKGGLSYEQYF.

This clonotype has a count of ten or more. The chain links TRBV6-5 to TRBJ2-1; D not certain. The germline V gene encodes CDR1 MNHEY and CDR2 SVGAGI. Trimming took off 2 bases at V and 3 bases at J, with 17 bases between the two ends. The length of the CDR3 is 17 residues. Written as DNA, the CDR3 is TGTGCCAGCAGTTACGCCGACGGCCGGGTTTACTACAATGAGCAGTTCTTC. Translating gives CASSYADGRVYYNEQFF.

This clonotype was seen ten or more times. V and J are TRBV10-3 and TRBJ1-1; a possible D gene is TRBD1 (6 bases). Germline loops: CDR1 ENHRY, CDR2 SYGVKD. The CDR3 is 14 amino acids. V dropped 6 bases and J dropped 1 base, with 12 bases sitting between them. The CDR3 coding sequence is TGTGCCATCAGGGTGACAGGCCCGAACACTGAAGCTTTCTTT. The encoded protein is CAIRVTGPNTEAFF.

The CDR3, as DNA: TGTGCCAGCAGTTGGGAGCCGGAGGCGGAAGCTTTCTTT. Translated: CASSWEPEAEAFF. The chain recombines TRBV2 with TRBJ1-1; D unresolved. Looked up from germline, CDR1 is SNHLY and CDR2 is FYNNEI. The length of the CDR3 is 13 residues. The ends were cut back, 5 bases at V and 8 bases at J, with 15 bases in the middle.

The chain is built from TRBV20-1 and TRBJ1-2; no reliable D call. The CDR3 spans 12 residues. Trimming left V 6 bases short and J 0 bases short, with 8 bases between. CDR1 DFQATT and CDR2 SNEGSKA come from the germline V gene (reference sequence). CDR3 residues: CSAVLSNYGYTF. CDR3 nucleotides: TGCAGTGCGGTCTTATCTAACTATGGCTACACCTTC.

Notes on this clonotype: The junction and the germline gene differ at one end; a read error may be behind it. The V and J genes are TRBV6-6 and TRBJ1-6; no clear D gene. The CDR3 spans 12 residues. CDR1 and CDR2 (germline): MNHNY, SVGAGI (reference sequence). CDR3 sequence reads: CASSYSIGPGDF. DNA of the CDR3: TGTGCCAGCAGTTACTCTATAGGCCCCGGGGACTTT.

Here the CDR3 DNA reads TGCAGTGTTGGCGGGGGGGCGACCTACGAGCAGTACTTC. It is translated as CSVGGGATYEQYF. The chain has TRBV20-1 and TRBJ2-7; 9 bases align to TRBD2. Germline CDR1 reads DFQATT; CDR2 reads SNEGSKA (reference sequence). The CDR3 loop spans 13 amino acids. Trimming cost V 7 bases and J 2 bases; bases outside gene matches: 6.

This clonotype was counted ten times or more. The DNA for the CDR3 is TGTGCCAGCAGTGAATGGACTGATAGCAATCAGCCCCAGCATTTT. Translated, it gives CASSEWTDSNQPQHF. The chain carries TRBV6-1 and TRBJ1-5; D gene uncertain. The length of the CDR3 is 15 residues. Trimming took off 2 bases at V and 0 bases at J, with 8 bases between the two ends. From germline, CDR1 is MNHNS and CDR2 SASEGT.

This clonotype has only a few counts. The rearrangement joins TRBV28 to TRBJ1-3; D gene ambiguous. This CDR3 has 15 residues. Looked up from germline, CDR1 is MDHEN and CDR2 is SYDVKM. Trimming shortened V by 2 bases and J by 1 base, and 9 bases separated the two germline ends. CDR3 nucleotides: TGTGCCAGCAGTTTAACGCGGGGTTCTGGAAACACCATATATTTT. This encodes CASSLTRGSGNTIYF.

The chain couples TRBV6-1 to TRBJ2-7; 13 nucleotides match TRBD2. Germline values: CDR1 MNHNS, CDR2 SASEGT. V was clipped by 4 bases and J by 4 bases; unmatched bases: 1. The CDR3 loop spans 14 amino acids. CDR3 loop: CASSGLAGGYEQYF. As DNA, the CDR3 is TGTGCCAGCAGTGGACTAGCGGGGGGTTACGAGCAGTACTTC.

This clonotype turned up a few times. This chain connects TRBV29-1 to TRBJ1-1, with 7 bases fitting TRBD1. Per the germline V gene, CDR1 is SQVTM and CDR2 is ANQGSEA. Trimming at V came to 7 bases and at J to 0 bases, leaving 14 bases not matched to a gene. The CDR3 length is 16 residues. CDR3 in DNA: TGCAGCGACCTAGGGACAGCAGTTAGCCTGAACACTGAAGCTTTCTTT. Encoded protein: CSDLGTAVSLNTEAFF. Full variable domain (rest looked up from reference TRBV29-1 and TRBJ1-1): SAVISQKPSRDICQRGTSLTIQCQVDSQVTMMFWYRQQPGQSLTLIATANQGSEATYESGFVIDKFPISRPNLTFSTLTVSNMSPEDSSIYLCSDLGTAVSLNTEAFFGQGTRLTVV.

This clonotype was counted only a few times. The chain is built from TRBV29-1 and TRBJ2-1; no reliable D call. From germline, CDR1 is SQVTM and CDR2 ANQGSEA. CDR3 length: 8 amino acids. V gave up 6 bases and J gave up 13 bases, with 7 bases separating them. The CDR3 is CSVPSQFF. In DNA, the CDR3 is TGCAGCGTCCCAAGCCAGTTCTTC.

As regards this clonotype: A clone one base away is much larger, so this may be a read error. The chain links TRBV6-6 to TRBJ2-4, with unresolved D. The V and J ends lost 6 bases and 8 bases respectively, with 20 bases between them. This CDR3 comprises 15 residues. Germline V gene sequence: CDR1 MNHNY, CDR2 SVGAGI (reference sequence). CDR3 nucleotides: TGTGCCAGCAGCCCGACCGATACGACATGGGACATTCAGTACTTC. Protein: CASSPTDTTWDIQYF.

The chain carries TRBV20-1 and TRBJ2-1; 9 bases are shared with TRBD2. The CDR3 runs 16 residues. CDR1 DFQATT and CDR2 SNEGSKA come from the germline V gene (reference sequence). The V gene end was trimmed by 6 bases and the J gene end by 3 bases; junction bases not matched to a gene: 12. The DNA for the CDR3 is TGCAGTGCGAGACGGAAAGGCGGGGGGGTCTACAATGAGCAGTTCTTC. This sequence encodes CSARRKGGGVYNEQFF.

This clonotype was detected a few times. This rearrangement joins TRBV20-1 to TRBJ2-5; TRBD1 or TRBD2 may be the D gene (5 bases each). The CDR3 totals 15 residues. V lost 0 bases, J lost 3 bases, and 14 bases lay in between. Germline V gene sequence: CDR1 DFQATT, CDR2 SNEGSKA (reference sequence). This CDR3 is CSARDRGRMEETQYF. The DNA for the CDR3 is TGCAGTGCTAGAGATCGGGGCCGGATGGAAGAGACCCAGTACTTC.

The V call is TRBV2, the J call TRBJ2-7; 7 positions match TRBD1. Germline assignment: CDR1 SNHLY and CDR2 FYNNEI. V lost 1 base and J lost 4; bases outside the gene matches: 7. The CDR3 is 15 amino acids. CDR3 sequence (DNA): TGTGCCAGCAGTGAAGGAACAGGGGTTCCGTACGAGCAGTACTTC. Amino acids: CASSEGTGVPYEQYF. Full variable domain (outside the CDR3, taken from reference TRBV2 and TRBJ2-7): EPEVTQTPSHQVTQMGQEVILRCVPISNHLYFYWYRQILGQKVEFLVSFYNNEISEKSEIFDDQFSVERPDGSNFTLKIRSTKLEDSAMYFCASSEGTGVPYEQYFGPGTRLTVT.

This clonotype came up many times. The rearrangement links TRBV28 to TRBJ1-5; D gene unclear. V was clipped by 2 bases and J by 0 bases, with 8 bases between them. Germline lookup yields CDR1 MDHEN and CDR2 SYDVKM. The length of the CDR3 is 15 residues. The chain's CDR3 is CASSLTAYSNQPQHF. The CDR3 nucleotides read TGTGCCAGCAGTTTAACGGCCTATAGCAATCAGCCCCAGCATTTT.

V usage is TRBV20-1 and J usage is TRBJ1-1; D is ambiguous. Germline CDR1 is DFQATT and CDR2 is SNEGSKA (reference sequence). CDR3 length equals 15 residues. The V end lost 1 base, the J end lost 8 bases, and 20 bases lay between the germline ends. CDR3 amino acids: CSARGSHLRTSEAFF. CDR3 coding DNA: TGCAGTGCTAGAGGCAGCCACCTGAGAACAAGCGAAGCTTTCTTT.